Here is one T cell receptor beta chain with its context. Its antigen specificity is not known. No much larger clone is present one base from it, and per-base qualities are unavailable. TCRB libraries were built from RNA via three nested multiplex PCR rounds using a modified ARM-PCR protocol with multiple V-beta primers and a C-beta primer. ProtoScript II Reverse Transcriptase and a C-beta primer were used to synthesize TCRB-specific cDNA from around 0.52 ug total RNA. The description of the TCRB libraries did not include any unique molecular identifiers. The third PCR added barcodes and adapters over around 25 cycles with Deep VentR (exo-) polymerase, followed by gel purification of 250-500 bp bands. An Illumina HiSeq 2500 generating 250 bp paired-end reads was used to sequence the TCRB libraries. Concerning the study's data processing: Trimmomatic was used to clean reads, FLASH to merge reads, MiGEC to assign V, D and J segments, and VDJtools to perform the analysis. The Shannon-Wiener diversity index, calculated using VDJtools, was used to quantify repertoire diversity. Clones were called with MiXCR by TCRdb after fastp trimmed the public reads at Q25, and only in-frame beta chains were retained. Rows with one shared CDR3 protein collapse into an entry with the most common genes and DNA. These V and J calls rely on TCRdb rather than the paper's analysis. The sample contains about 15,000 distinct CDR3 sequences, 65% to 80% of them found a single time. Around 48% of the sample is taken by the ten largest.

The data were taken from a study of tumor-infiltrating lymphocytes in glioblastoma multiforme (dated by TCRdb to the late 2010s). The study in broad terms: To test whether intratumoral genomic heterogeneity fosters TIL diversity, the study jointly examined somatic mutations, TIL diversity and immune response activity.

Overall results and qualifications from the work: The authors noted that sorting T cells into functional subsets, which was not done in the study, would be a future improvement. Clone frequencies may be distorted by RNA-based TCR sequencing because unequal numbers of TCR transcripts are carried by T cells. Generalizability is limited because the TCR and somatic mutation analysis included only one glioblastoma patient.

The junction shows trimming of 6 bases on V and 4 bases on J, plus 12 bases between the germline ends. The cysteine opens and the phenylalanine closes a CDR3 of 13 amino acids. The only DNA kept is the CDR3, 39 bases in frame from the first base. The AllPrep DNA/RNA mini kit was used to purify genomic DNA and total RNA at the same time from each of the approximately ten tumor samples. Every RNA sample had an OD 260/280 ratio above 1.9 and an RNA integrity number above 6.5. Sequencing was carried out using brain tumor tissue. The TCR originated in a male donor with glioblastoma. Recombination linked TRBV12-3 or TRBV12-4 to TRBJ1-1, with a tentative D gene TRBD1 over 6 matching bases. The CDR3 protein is CASRKQQGTEAFF. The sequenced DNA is TGTGCCAGCAGAAAACAACAGGGCACTGAAGCTTTCTTT.